Presented here are 6 T cell receptor beta chains from one specimen sequenced in a study of control samples from healthy donors and cancer patients. The table came from immunoSEQ multiplex PCR; TCRdb's copy has only in-frame clones and leaves some out. The repertoire holds under 200,000 clones, about 94% seen once, with about 9.3% in the top ten. Specimen: blood. Source of these receptors: a woman in her 40s in good health.

DNA of the CDR3: TGTGCCAGCAGCGCTCTCAACCGGGAGACCCAGTACTTC. The encoded protein is CASSALNRETQYF. J is TRBJ2-5 and V is TRBV6-2 or TRBV6-3; D gene ambiguous. Trimming pared 6 bases from V and 5 bases from J, leaving 13 bases between. The CDR3 runs 13 residues. The germline V gene has CDR1 MNHEY and CDR2 SVGEGT.

The V call is TRBV2, the J call TRBJ1-5; D is possibly TRBD1 (6 bases). The V gene lost 7 bases and the J gene lost 4 bases, with 11 bases spanning the gap. The CDR3 covers 13 residues. CDR1 and CDR2 from the germline V gene are SNHLY and FYNNEI. CDR3 residues: CASTRTENQPQHF. The CDR3 nucleotides read TGTGCCAGCACCCGGACAGAAAATCAGCCCCAGCATTTT.

The chain couples TRBV27 to TRBJ1-1; no firm D call. Germline CDR1 MNHEY, CDR2 SMNVEV (reference sequence). With 6 bases removed from V and 0 bases from J, the gap between germline ends came to 14 bases. The CDR3 runs 15 residues. The chain's CDR3 is CASRPLSALNTEAFF. The CDR3 region has the DNA TGTGCCAGCAGACCCCTTTCGGCCCTGAACACTGAAGCTTTCTTT.

V is TRBV19 and J is TRBJ1-1; D unresolved. The CDR3 extends over 13 amino acids. Germline V gene lookup returns CDR1 LNHDA and CDR2 SQIVND (reference sequence). Trimming took 7 bases from V and 1 from J, leaving 10 bases between them. The CDR3 region is CASKEQRNTEAFF. In DNA form, the CDR3 reads TGTGCCAGTAAGGAACAGCGGAACACTGAAGCTTTCTTT.

This clone has just a few counts. The chain uses TRBV27 and TRBJ2-1; 8 bases line up with TRBD2. Germline CDR1 reads MNHEY; CDR2 reads SMNVEV (reference sequence). The CDR3 is 17 residues long. Trimming took 4 bases from V and 3 from J; bases not matched to a gene: 11. The CDR3 loop is CASSYRGAGVFYNEQFF. The DNA of the CDR3 is TGTGCCAGCAGTTACCGTGGAGCGGGAGTCTTCTACAATGAGCAGTTCTTC.

This chain uses TRBV19 with TRBJ1-1; D is perhaps TRBD1 (5 bases). The V end was cut by 3 bases, the J end by 5 bases, with 13 bases between. This CDR3 spans 14 amino acids. The germline V gene encodes CDR1 LNHDA and CDR2 SQIVND (reference sequence). The CDR3 loop is CASSMQGRRTEAFF. CDR3 DNA: TGTGCCAGTAGTATGCAGGGAAGGAGAACTGAAGCTTTCTTT.